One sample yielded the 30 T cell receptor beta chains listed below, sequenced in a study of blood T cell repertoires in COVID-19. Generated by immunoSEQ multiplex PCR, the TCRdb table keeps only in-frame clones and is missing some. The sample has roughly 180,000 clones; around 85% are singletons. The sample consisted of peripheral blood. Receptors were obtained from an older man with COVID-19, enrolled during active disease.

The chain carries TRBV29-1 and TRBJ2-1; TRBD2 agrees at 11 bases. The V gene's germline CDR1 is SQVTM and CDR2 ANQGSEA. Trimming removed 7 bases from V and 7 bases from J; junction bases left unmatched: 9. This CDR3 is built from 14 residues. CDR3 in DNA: TGCAGCGCCACGACTAGCGGGGACTGGAATGAGCAGTTCTTC. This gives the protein CSATTSGDWNEQFF.

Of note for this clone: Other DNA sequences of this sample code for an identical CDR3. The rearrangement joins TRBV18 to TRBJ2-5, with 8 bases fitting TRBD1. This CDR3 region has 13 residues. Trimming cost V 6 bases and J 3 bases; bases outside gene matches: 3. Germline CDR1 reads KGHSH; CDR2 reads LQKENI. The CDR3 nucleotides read TGTGCCAGCTCCCCGGGACAGGAAGAGACCCAGTACTTC. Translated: CASSPGQEETQYF.

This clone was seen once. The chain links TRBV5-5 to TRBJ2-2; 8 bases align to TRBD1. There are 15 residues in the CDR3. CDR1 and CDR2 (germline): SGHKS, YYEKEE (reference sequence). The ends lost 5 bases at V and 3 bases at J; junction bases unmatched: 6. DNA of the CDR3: TGTGCCAGCAGAAGGGCAGGGGGCGACACCGGGGAGCTGTTTTTT. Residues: CASRRAGGDTGELFF.

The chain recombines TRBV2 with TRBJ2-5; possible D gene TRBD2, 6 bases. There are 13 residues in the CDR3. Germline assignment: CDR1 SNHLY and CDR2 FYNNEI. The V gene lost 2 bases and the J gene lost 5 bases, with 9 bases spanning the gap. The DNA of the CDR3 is TGTGCCAGCAGTGAAAGGAGGGCTGAGACCCAGTACTTC. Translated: CASSERRAETQYF.

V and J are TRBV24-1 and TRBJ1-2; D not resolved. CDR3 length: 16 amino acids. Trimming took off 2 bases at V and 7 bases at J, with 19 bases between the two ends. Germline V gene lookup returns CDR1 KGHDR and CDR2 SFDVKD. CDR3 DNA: TGTGCCACCAGTGATTCCGTCCCGGGGTGGCACGCTGGCTACACCTTC. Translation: CATSDSVPGWHAGYTF.

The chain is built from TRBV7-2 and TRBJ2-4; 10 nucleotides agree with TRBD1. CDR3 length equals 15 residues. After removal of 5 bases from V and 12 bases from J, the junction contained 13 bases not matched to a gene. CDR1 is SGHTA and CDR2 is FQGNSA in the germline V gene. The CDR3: CASSISPGQGTDQYF. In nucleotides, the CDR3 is TGTGCCAGCAGCATCAGTCCGGGACAGGGGACGGATCAGTACTTC.

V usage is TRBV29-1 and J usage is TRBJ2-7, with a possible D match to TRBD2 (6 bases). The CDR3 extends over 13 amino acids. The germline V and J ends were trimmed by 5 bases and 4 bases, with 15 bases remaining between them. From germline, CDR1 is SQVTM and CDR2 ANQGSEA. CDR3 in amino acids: CSVQGVGGYEQYF. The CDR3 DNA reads TGCAGCGTTCAAGGGGTCGGGGGTTACGAGCAGTACTTC.

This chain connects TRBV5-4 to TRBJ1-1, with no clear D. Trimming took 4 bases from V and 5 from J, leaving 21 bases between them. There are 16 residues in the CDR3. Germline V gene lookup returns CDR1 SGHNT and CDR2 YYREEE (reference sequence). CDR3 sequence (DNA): TGTGCCAGCAGCCTTCCGGGAGGCCTCGCTAGGACTGAAGCTTTCTTT. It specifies CASSLPGGLARTEAFF.

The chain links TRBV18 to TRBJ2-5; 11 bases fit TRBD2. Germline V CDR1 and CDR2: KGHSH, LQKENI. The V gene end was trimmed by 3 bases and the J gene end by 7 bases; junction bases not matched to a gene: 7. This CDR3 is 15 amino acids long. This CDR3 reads CASSPSSGGARTQYF. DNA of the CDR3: TGTGCCAGCTCACCGAGTAGCGGGGGGGCGCGGACCCAGTACTTC.

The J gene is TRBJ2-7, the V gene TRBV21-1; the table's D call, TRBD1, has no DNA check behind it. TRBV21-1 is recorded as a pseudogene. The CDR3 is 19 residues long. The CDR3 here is CASSKETLLMWGQNYEQYF. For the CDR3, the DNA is TGTGCCAGCAGCAAAGAGACCCTCCTGATGTGGGGACAGAACTACGAGCAGTACTTC.

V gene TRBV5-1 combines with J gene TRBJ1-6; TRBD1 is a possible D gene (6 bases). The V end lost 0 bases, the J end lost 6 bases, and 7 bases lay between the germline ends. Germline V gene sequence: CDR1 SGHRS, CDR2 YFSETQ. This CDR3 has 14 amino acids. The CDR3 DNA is TGCGCCAGCAGCTTGGAGGGGGTTAATTCACCCCTCCACTTT. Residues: CASSLEGVNSPLHF.

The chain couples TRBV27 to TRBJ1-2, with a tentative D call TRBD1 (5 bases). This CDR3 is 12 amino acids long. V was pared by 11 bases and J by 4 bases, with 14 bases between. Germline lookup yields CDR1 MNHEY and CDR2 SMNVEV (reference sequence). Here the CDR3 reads CALSNRTYGYTF. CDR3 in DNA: TGTGCCCTCTCAAACAGGACCTATGGCTACACCTTC.

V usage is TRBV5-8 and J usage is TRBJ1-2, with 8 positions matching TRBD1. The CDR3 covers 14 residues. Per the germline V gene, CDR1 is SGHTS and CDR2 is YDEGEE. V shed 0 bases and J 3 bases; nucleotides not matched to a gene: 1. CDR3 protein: CASSLGQGYYGYTF. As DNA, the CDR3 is TGTGCCAGCAGCTTGGGACAGGGGTACTATGGCTACACCTTC.

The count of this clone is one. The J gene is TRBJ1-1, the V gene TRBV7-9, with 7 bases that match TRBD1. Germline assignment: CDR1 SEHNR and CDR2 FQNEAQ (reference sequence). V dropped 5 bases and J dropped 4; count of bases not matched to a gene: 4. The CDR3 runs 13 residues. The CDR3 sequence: CASSDRVITEAFF. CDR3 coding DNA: TGTGCCAGCAGCGACAGGGTGATCACTGAAGCTTTCTTT.

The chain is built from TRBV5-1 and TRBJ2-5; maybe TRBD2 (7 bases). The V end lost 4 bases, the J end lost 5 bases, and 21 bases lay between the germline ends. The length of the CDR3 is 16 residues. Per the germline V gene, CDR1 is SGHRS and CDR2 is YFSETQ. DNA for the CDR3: TGCGCCAGCAGCCAGTCCTGGGGGGGGGCGTATGAGACCCAGTACTTC. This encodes CASSQSWGGAYETQYF.

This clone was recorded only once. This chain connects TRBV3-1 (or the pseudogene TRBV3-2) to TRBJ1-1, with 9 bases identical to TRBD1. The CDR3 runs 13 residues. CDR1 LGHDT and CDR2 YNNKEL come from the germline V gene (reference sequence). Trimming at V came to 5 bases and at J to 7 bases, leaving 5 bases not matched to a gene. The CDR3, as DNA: TGTGCCAGCAGCGGACGGGACAGGGATGAAGCTTTCTTT. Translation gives CASSGRDRDEAFF.

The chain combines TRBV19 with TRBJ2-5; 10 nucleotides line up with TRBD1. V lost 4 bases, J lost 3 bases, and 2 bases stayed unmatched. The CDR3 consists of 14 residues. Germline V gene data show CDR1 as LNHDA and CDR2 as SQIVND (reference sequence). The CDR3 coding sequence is TGTGCCAGTAGTACGACAGGGGGCGAAGAGACCCAGTACTTC. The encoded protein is CASSTTGGEETQYF.

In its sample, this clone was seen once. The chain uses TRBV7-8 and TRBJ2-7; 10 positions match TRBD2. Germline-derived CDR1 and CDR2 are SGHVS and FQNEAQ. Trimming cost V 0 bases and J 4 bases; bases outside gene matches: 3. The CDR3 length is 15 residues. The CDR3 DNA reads TGTGCCAGCAGCTTAGCTGCTAGCGGGGGTTACGAGCAGTACTTC. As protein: CASSLAASGGYEQYF.

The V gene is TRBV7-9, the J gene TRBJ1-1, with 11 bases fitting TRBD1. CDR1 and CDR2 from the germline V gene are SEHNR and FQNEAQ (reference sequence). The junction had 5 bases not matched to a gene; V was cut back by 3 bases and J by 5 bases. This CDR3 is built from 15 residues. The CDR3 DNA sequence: TGTGCCAGCAGCTTGTGGGACAGGGGGGGAACTGAAGCTTTCTTT. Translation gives CASSLWDRGGTEAFF. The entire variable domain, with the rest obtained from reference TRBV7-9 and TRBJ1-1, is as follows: DTGVSQNPRHKITKRGQNVTFRCDPISEHNRLYWYRQTLGQGPEFLTYFQNEAQLEKSRLLSDRFSAERPKGSFSTLEIQRTEQGDSAMYLCASSLWDRGGTEAFFGQGTRLTVV.

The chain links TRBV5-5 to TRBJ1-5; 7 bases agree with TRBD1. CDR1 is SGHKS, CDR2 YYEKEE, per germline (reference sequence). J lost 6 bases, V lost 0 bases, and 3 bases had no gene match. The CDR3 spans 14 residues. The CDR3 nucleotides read TGTGCCAGCAGCTTGGTAGGGGGCAGTCAGCCCCAGCATTTT. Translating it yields CASSLVGGSQPQHF.

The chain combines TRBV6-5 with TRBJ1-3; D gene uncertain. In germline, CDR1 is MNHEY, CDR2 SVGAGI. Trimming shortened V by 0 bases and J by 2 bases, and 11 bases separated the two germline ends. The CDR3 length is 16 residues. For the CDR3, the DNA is TGTGCCAGCAGTTACTCGGAGGGCCTAGCTGGAAACACCATATATTTT. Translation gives CASSYSEGLAGNTIYF.

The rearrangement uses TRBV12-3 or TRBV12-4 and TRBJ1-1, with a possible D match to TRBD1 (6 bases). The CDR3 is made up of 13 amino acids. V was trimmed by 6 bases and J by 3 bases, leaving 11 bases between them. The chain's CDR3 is CASSPNRDTEAFF. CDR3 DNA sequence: TGTGCCAGCAGCCCCAACAGGGACACTGAAGCTTTCTTT.

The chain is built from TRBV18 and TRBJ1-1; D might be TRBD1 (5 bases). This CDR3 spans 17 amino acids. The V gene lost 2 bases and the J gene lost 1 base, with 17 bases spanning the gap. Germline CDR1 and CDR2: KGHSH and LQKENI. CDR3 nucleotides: TGTGCCAGCTCACCAGGAGCAAAGGGGAAAGGGAACACTGAAGCTTTCTTT. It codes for CASSPGAKGKGNTEAFF.

The CDR3 spells CASNYRGIDGYTF. CDR3 in DNA: TGTGCCAGCAATTACAGGGGGATAGATGGCTACACCTTC. This chain links TRBV28 with TRBJ1-2; 8 nucleotides agree with TRBD1. The J segment lost 6 bases and the V segment lost 7 bases, leaving 7 bases of the junction unmatched. This CDR3 region has 13 residues. Germline CDR1 and CDR2: MDHEN and SYDVKM.

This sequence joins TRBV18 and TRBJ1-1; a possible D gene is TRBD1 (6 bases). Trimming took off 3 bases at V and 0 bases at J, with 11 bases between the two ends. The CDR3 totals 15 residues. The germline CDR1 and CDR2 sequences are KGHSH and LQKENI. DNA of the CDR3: TGTGCCAGCTCACCCCAAACAGGGTTGAACACTGAAGCTTTCTTT. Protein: CASSPQTGLNTEAFF.

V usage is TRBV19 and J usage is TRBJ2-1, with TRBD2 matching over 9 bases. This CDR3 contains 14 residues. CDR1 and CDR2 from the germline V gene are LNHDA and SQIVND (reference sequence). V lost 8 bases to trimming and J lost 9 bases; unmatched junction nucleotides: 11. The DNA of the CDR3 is TGTGCCAGTCGCCTGGGGCGGGGGGGCTCTGAGCAGTTCTTC. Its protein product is CASRLGRGGSEQFF.

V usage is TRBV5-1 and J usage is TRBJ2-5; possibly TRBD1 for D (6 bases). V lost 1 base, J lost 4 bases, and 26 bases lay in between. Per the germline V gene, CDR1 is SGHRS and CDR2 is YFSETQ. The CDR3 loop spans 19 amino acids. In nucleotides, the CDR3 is TGCGCCAGCAGCTTGTCCGTGGGTCAGGGGCTCGGAAGTGGAGAGACCCAGTACTTC. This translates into CASSLSVGQGLGSGETQYF.

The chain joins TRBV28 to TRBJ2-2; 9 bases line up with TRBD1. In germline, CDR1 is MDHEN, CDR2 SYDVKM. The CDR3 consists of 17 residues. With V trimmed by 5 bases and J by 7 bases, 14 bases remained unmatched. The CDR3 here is CASSPSMGQGSHGELFF. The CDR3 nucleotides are TGTGCCAGCAGTCCATCGATGGGACAGGGAAGTCACGGGGAGCTGTTTTTT.

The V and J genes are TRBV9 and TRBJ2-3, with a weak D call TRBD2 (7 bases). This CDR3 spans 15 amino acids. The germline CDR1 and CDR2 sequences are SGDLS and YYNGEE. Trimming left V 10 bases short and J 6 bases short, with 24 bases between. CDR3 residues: CARGGGGTSGDTQYF. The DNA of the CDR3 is TGTGCCCGCGGGGGAGGGGGGACCTCCGGGGATACGCAGTATTTT.

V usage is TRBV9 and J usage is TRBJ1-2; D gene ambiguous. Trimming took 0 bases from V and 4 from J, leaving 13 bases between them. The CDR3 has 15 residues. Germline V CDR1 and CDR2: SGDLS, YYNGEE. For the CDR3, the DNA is TGTGCCAGCAGCGTAGTGGCGGCGGGAACCTATGGCTACACCTTC. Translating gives CASSVVAAGTYGYTF.